These 5 T cell receptor beta chains were all obtained from the same sample, sequenced in a study of blood T cell repertoires in COVID-19. Sequenced by immunoSEQ multiplex PCR; TCRdb stores in-frame clones only, minus some. The data show over 250,000 clones, 86% seen once. Sample: peripheral blood. These TCRs come from a middle-aged man who had recovered from COVID-19.

CDR3 in amino acids: CASSLDVLAGVQFF. CDR3 DNA: TGTGCCAGCAGCTTAGATGTGTTAGCGGGGGTGCAGTTCTTC. V gene TRBV11-2 combines with J gene TRBJ2-1; 9 nucleotides match TRBD2. CDR1 and CDR2 from the germline V gene are SGHAT and FQNNGV. The CDR3 covers 14 residues. V was clipped by 0 bases and J by 12 bases; unmatched bases: 6.

The genes are TRBV9 and TRBJ2-2; TRBD1 is a possible D gene (6 bases). There are 15 residues in the CDR3. The germline V and J ends were trimmed by 4 bases and 2 bases, with 12 bases remaining between them. Germline CDR1 is SGDLS and CDR2 is YYNGEE. In DNA, the CDR3 is TGTGCCAGCAGCCCTCAGACAGGCAACACCGGGGAGCTGTTTTTT. This sequence encodes CASSPQTGNTGELFF.

This rearrangement joins TRBV4-2 to TRBJ2-3; 10 nucleotides line up with TRBD2. Germline V CDR1 and CDR2: LGHNA, YNFKEQ. This CDR3 comprises 15 residues. Germline trimming cut 3 bases from V and 9 bases from J; bases unmatched to any gene: 9. The CDR3, as DNA: TGTGCCAGCAGCCACGAGACGCTAGCGGGAGACACGCAGTATTTT. It specifies CASSHETLAGDTQYF.

The rearrangement joins TRBV4-1 to TRBJ2-3, with 7 positions matching TRBD2. The CDR3 extends over 15 amino acids. CDR1 MGHRA and CDR2 YSYEKL come from the germline V gene. V was clipped by 1 base and J by 6 bases; unmatched bases: 7. CDR3 region: CASSQGWLAADTQYF. DNA for the CDR3: TGCGCCAGCAGCCAAGGGTGGCTAGCGGCCGATACGCAGTATTTT.

The chain uses TRBV27 and TRBJ1-1; possibly TRBD1 for D (5 bases). V was cut by 1 base and J by 2 bases, with 8 bases left in between. Germline V gene lookup returns CDR1 MNHEY and CDR2 SMNVEV (reference sequence). CDR3 length equals 14 residues. CDR3 loop: CASSLYQGNTEAFF. In DNA, the CDR3 is TGTGCCAGCAGTTTATACCAGGGAAACACTGAAGCTTTCTTT.